This entry lists 22 T cell receptor beta chains sequenced from one sample in a study of blood T cell repertoires in COVID-19 (TCRdb year 2020). The method was the immunoSEQ multiplex PCR assay. TCRdb took this table from immuneACCESS and kept in-frame rearrangements with V and J called. Such tables lack part of the clones; where checked against another copy, unresolved V genes explain under half of the gap, and the rest is unexplained. In all, the sample holds about 280,000 clones, and about nine tenths of those were seen once. Around 11% of the sample is held by the ten biggest clonotypes. Sequencing input: peripheral blood. These receptor sequences come from a woman aged 25-40 years with COVID-19, enrolled during active disease.

In this sample, this clone turned up once. The rearrangement joins TRBV19 to TRBJ2-3; D possibly corresponds to TRBD2 (6 bases). Looked up from germline, CDR1 is LNHDA and CDR2 is SQIVND (reference sequence). The CDR3 is made up of 16 amino acids. The ends were cut back, 3 bases at V and 1 base at J, with 14 bases in the middle. CDR3 amino acids: CASSIGTLGGTDTQYF. CDR3 sequence (DNA): TGTGCCAGTAGTATCGGGACTTTAGGTGGCACAGATACGCAGTATTTT.

The chain couples TRBV19 to TRBJ1-2; D not resolved. The V gene's germline CDR1 is LNHDA and CDR2 SQIVND (reference sequence). Between the trimmed V and J ends, which lost 0 bases and 4 bases, there was a span of 9 bases. The CDR3 is 14 residues long. The CDR3 DNA is TGTGCCAGTAGTATAGATGGGCAGATCTATGGCTACACCTTC. Translation gives CASSIDGQIYGYTF.

The chain has TRBV9 and TRBJ2-1, with 9 bases matching TRBD1. Germline V gives CDR1 SGDLS, CDR2 YYNGEE. This CDR3 has 16 amino acids. Trimming took 3 bases from V and 8 from J; bases not matched to a gene: 12. The CDR3 sequence: CASSARARTGADEQFF. CDR3 nucleotide sequence: TGTGCCAGCAGCGCCCGAGCCCGGACAGGGGCGGATGAGCAGTTCTTC.

This chain links TRBV12-3 or TRBV12-4 with TRBJ2-1; 7 positions agree with TRBD2. V lost 6 bases, J lost 6 bases, and 2 bases stayed unmatched. The CDR3 runs 12 residues. Here the CDR3 reads CASRRESNEQFF. CDR3 nucleotide sequence: TGTGCCAGCAGGCGGGAGTCCAATGAGCAGTTCTTC.

The chain has TRBV5-5 and TRBJ2-3; 12 nucleotides agree with TRBD2. The CDR3 is 14 residues long. Germline V gives CDR1 SGHKS, CDR2 YYEKEE (reference sequence). The V and J ends lost 9 bases and 2 bases, in that order; junction bases with no gene match: 4. In DNA, the CDR3 is TGTGCCACTTCTAGCGGGAGGGCCACAGATACGCAGTATTTT. This codes for CATSSGRATDTQYF. Combining the CDR3 with reference TRBV5-5 and TRBJ2-3 gives the whole variable domain DAGVTQSPTHLIKTRGQQVTLRCSPISGHKSVSWYQQVLGQGPQFIFQYYEKEERGRGNFPDRFSARQFPNYSSELNVNALLLGDSALYLCATSSGRATDTQYFGPGTRLTVL.

The V gene is TRBV2, the J gene TRBJ1-3; 7 bases agree with TRBD1. Germline CDR1 reads SNHLY; CDR2 reads FYNNEI. The CDR3 spans 14 residues. With 6 bases clipped from V and 2 bases from J, the junction kept 4 bases outside the gene matches. CDR3 loop: CASSDRAAGNTIYF. The CDR3 bases are TGTGCCAGCAGCGACAGGGCAGCTGGAAACACCATATATTTT.

This clone has just one count. The CDR3 is CASSEGLAGGYEQYF. The CDR3 DNA reads TGTGCCAGCTCAGAAGGACTAGCGGGAGGCTACGAGCAGTACTTC. This chain uses TRBV18 with TRBJ2-7, with TRBD2 matching over 14 bases. Germline lookup yields CDR1 KGHSH and CDR2 LQKENI. The CDR3 loop spans 15 amino acids. The ends lost 5 bases at V and 3 bases at J; junction bases unmatched: 3.

The CDR3 sequence: CASSSSSGAGGPRTGELFF. CDR3 in DNA: TGTGCCAGCAGCTCGAGCTCCGGAGCGGGAGGGCCGAGGACCGGGGAGCTGTTTTTT. V and J are TRBV7-2 and TRBJ2-2; 10 positions match TRBD2. The CDR3 totals 19 residues. CDR1 and CDR2 from the germline V gene are SGHTA and FQGNSA. V trimming: 4 bases; J trimming: 5 bases; junction bases outside the gene matches: 16. Based on the CDR3 plus reference TRBV7-2 and TRBJ2-2, the full variable domain is GAGVSQSPSNKVTEKGKDVELRCDPISGHTALYWYRQSLGQGLEFLIYFQGNSAPDKSGLPSDRFSAERTGGSVSTLTIQRTQQEDSAVYLCASSSSSGAGGPRTGELFFGEGSRLTVL.

CDR3 sequence: CASSSGGRGAFF. The CDR3 DNA sequence: TGTGCCAGCAGCTCGGGGGGGCGGGGAGCTTTCTTT. The chain recombines TRBV5-4 with TRBJ1-1, with D tentatively TRBD1 (6 bases). The germline CDR1 and CDR2 sequences are SGHNT and YYREEE (reference sequence). V was cut by 3 bases and J by 10 bases, with 13 bases left in between. This CDR3 is 12 amino acids long.

The chain joins TRBV6-5 to TRBJ2-2; 9 bases fit TRBD2. Losses at the gene ends were 2 bases for V and 6 bases for J; bases not matched to a gene: 7. Germline V gives CDR1 MNHEY, CDR2 SVGAGI. The CDR3 covers 16 residues. The CDR3 sequence is CASSYGGSGSSGELFF. CDR3 nucleotides: TGTGCCAGCAGTTACGGGGGTAGCGGGAGTTCCGGGGAGCTGTTTTTT.

This chain connects TRBV10-1 to TRBJ2-3; TRBD2 matches at 7 bases. The ends lost 8 bases at V and 5 bases at J; junction bases unmatched: 13. This CDR3 is 15 amino acids long. The V gene's germline CDR1 is WNHNN and CDR2 SYGVQD (reference sequence). The CDR3 here is CASSRLAAGGDTQYF. In DNA, the CDR3 is TGCGCCAGCTCACGACTAGCAGCTGGAGGAGATACGCAGTATTTT.

The chain has TRBV12-5 and TRBJ2-1; D is unclear. The CDR3 spans 13 residues. Germline values: CDR1 LGHNT, CDR2 FRNRAP. V dropped 5 bases and J dropped 0 bases, with 5 bases sitting between them. The CDR3 bases are TGTGCTAGTGGTCCGAGCTCCTACAATGAGCAGTTCTTC. Translated: CASGPSSYNEQFF.

The V gene is TRBV6-6, the J gene TRBJ2-1; 11 bases agree with TRBD1. CDR1 is MNHNY and CDR2 is SVGAGI in the germline V gene (reference sequence). Germline trimming cut 8 bases from V and 5 bases from J; bases unmatched to any gene: 8. CDR3 size: 15 residues. For the CDR3, the DNA is TGTGCCAGCTACCCCCGGGACAGGGGGGACAATGAGCAGTTCTTC. It codes for CASYPRDRGDNEQFF.

The chain combines TRBV10-2 with TRBJ1-2, with TRBD1 matching over 7 bases. Germline V gives CDR1 WSHSY, CDR2 SAAADI. The trim removed 7 bases at V and 3 bases at J, leaving 8 bases unmatched. The CDR3 is made up of 14 amino acids. The CDR3, as DNA: TGCGCCAGCATGGGACAGAGGGGACACTATGGCTACACCTTC. Protein: CASMGQRGHYGYTF.

CDR3 amino acids: CASSPISFGNQPQHF. The CDR3 nucleotides read TGTGCCAGCAGTCCGATCAGTTTTGGCAATCAGCCCCAGCATTTT. This chain uses TRBV27 with TRBJ1-5; D gene ambiguous. V dropped 5 bases and J dropped 2 bases, with 13 bases sitting between them. Germline V CDR1 and CDR2: MNHEY, SMNVEV (reference sequence). The length of the CDR3 is 15 residues.

The chain carries TRBV4-1 and TRBJ2-3; the match to TRBD2 covers 9 bases. The CDR3 runs 19 residues. The germline V gene has CDR1 MGHRA and CDR2 YSYEKL. V shed 1 base, J shed 0 bases, and the junction held 11 bases outside the gene matches. CDR3 nucleotide sequence: TGCGCCAGCAGCCAAGTATCTAGCGGGGCCCTAAGTAGCACAGATACGCAGTATTTT. Encoded protein: CASSQVSSGALSSTDTQYF.

The CDR3 sequence is CASSFITSGSREQYF. The CDR3 DNA reads TGTGCCAGCAGCTTCATAACTAGCGGGAGCCGCGAGCAGTACTTC. The J gene is TRBJ2-7, the V gene TRBV11-2, with TRBD2 matching 11 bases. The germline gives CDR1 SGHAT, CDR2 FQNNGV. After removal of 3 bases from V and 6 bases from J, the junction contained 7 bases not matched to a gene. There are 15 residues in the CDR3. Together with reference TRBV11-2 and TRBJ2-7, the CDR3 gives the full variable domain: EAGVAQSPRYKIIEKRQSVAFWCNPISGHATLYWYQQILGQGPKLLIQFQNNGVVDDSQLPKDRFSAERLKGVDSTLKIQPAKLEDSAVYLCASSFITSGSREQYFGPGTRLTVT.

In regard to this clone: Other DNA sequences of this sample code for an identical CDR3. The V gene is TRBV9, the J gene TRBJ2-3; D not resolved. The V end was cut by 0 bases, the J end by 0 bases, with 5 bases between. CDR1 is SGDLS, CDR2 YYNGEE, per germline. This CDR3 region has 14 residues. The DNA of the CDR3 is TGTGCCAGCAGCGTAGCAGGCAGCACAGATACGCAGTATTTT. As protein: CASSVAGSTDTQYF.

The chain employs TRBV3-1 (or the pseudogene TRBV3-2) and TRBJ1-3; D is uncertain. The CDR3 loop spans 14 amino acids. Germline-derived CDR1 and CDR2 are LGHDT and YNNKEL (reference sequence). V dropped 8 bases and J dropped 5 bases, with 16 bases sitting between them. This CDR3 is CASSLEGRRNTIYF. Here the CDR3 DNA reads TGTGCCAGCTCCTTGGAGGGCAGGAGAAACACCATATATTTT.

The CDR3 bases are TGTGCCAGCAGCCCACGACTAGCGGGCAACTACAATGAGCAGTTCTTC. It codes for CASSPRLAGNYNEQFF. The gene calls are TRBV9 and TRBJ2-1, with TRBD2 matching 10 bases. This CDR3 spans 16 amino acids. Germline assignment: CDR1 SGDLS and CDR2 YYNGEE. With V trimmed by 4 bases and J by 3 bases, 7 bases remained unmatched.

This chain uses TRBV27 with TRBJ2-2, with D perhaps TRBD1 (6 bases). This CDR3 contains 14 residues. The germline CDR1 and CDR2 sequences are MNHEY and SMNVEV (reference sequence). V was shortened by 6 bases and J by 2 bases, with 10 bases between the two germline ends. The CDR3 DNA follows: TGTGCCAGCAGACCGGGACAAAACACCGGGGAGCTGTTTTTT. The encoded protein is CASRPGQNTGELFF.

The V and J genes are TRBV25-1 and TRBJ1-1, with D possibly matching TRBD1 (6 bases). The CDR3 has 14 amino acids. V lost 4 bases and J lost 1, with 10 bases in between. Germline values: CDR1 MGHDK, CDR2 SYGVNS. The chain's CDR3 is CASSVTGWNTEAFF. Written as DNA, the CDR3 is TGTGCCAGCAGTGTGACAGGTTGGAACACTGAAGCTTTCTTT.